The 12 T cell receptor beta chains listed next were all sequenced from one sample in a study of T cell clusters in autoimmune cytopenias. TRB amplification used 200 to 250 ng of peripheral blood genomic DNA. Multiplex touch-down PCR amplified TRB using TRB-A and TRB-B pools in one tube. One entry per CDR3 protein, without DNA, is what TCRdb gives after re-calling the multiplex PCR reads. The sample data list roughly 3,300 distinct CDR3 sequences. What was sequenced was peripheral blood. These receptors originate from a human donor with an autoimmune cytopenia, with autoimmune hepatitis or in good health (not recorded which).

CDR3 sequence: CAISESMEADTQYF. The V and J genes are TRBV10-3 and TRBJ2-3. The CDR3 runs 14 residues. In germline, CDR1 is ENHRY, CDR2 SYGVKD.

This chain joins TRBV19 and TRBJ2-3; the TCRdb call, TRBD1, lacks DNA for checking. Germline V CDR1 and CDR2: LNHDA, SQIVND (reference sequence). This CDR3 is 13 amino acids long. The CDR3 loop reads CASRDSLGDTQYF.

The gene calls are TRBV6-5 and TRBJ2-2; without DNA, the TCRdb call of TRBD2 cannot be checked. The CDR3 has 12 amino acids. Germline V gene data show CDR1 as MNHEY and CDR2 as SVGAGI. Here the CDR3 reads CASEGDTGELFF.

V usage is TRBV12-3 or TRBV12-4 and J usage is TRBJ2-5; with no DNA, the TCRdb D assignment of TRBD1 cannot be verified. CDR3 size: 15 residues. The CDR3 spells CASSPPGVNVETQYF.

The chain joins TRBV30 to TRBJ2-1; lacking DNA, the TRBD2 call made by TCRdb goes unchecked. From germline, CDR1 is GTSNPN and CDR2 SVGIG (reference sequence). The CDR3 consists of 15 residues. CDR3 protein: CAWSVTAGGPDEQFF.

Considering frequency, this clonotype is medium-sized (0.01 to 0.1%). This chain connects TRBV27 to TRBJ1-1. CDR1 MNHEY and CDR2 SMNVEV come from the germline V gene (reference sequence). The CDR3 length is 14 residues. The CDR3 protein is CASSLVSTNTEAFF.

This clonotype is identified as medium-sized from frequency. This chain links TRBV15 with TRBJ2-1; TCRdb reports TRBD1, a call that lacks DNA to check it against. Germline loops: CDR1 LNHNV, CDR2 YYDKDF (reference sequence). CDR3 length: 14 amino acids. CDR3 in amino acids: CATSRGQSYNEQFF.

This clonotype is classed as large by frequency. CDR3 residues: CATSVGPESQSNEQFF. The chain recombines TRBV6-5 with TRBJ2-1; TCRdb selects TRBD2, and the lack of DNA leaves this call unchecked. The CDR3 spans 16 residues. Germline lookup yields CDR1 MNHEY and CDR2 SVGAGI.

Measured by frequency, this clonotype is medium-sized (0.01 to 0.1%). V usage is TRBV15 and J usage is TRBJ2-2. The CDR3 spans 16 residues. CDR1 LNHNV and CDR2 YYDKDF come from the germline V gene (reference sequence). The CDR3 loop is CATSRGPLASTGELFF.

The V call is TRBV28, the J call TRBJ2-5; TCRdb names TRBD2, which stays unverified in the absence of DNA. Per germline, CDR1 MDHEN and CDR2 SYDVKM. The CDR3 extends over 19 amino acids. CDR3: CASSLVLFVASGSRETQYF.

According to its frequency, this clonotype is medium-sized. The genes are TRBV19 and TRBJ1-3. CDR1 and CDR2 from the germline V gene are LNHDA and SQIVND (reference sequence). The CDR3 contains 16 residues. The CDR3 protein is CASSIGLIFSGNTIYF. The whole variable domain, remainder taken from reference TRBV19 and TRBJ1-3, is DGGITQSPKYLFRKEGQNVTLSCEQNLNHDAMYWYRQDPGQGLRLIYYSQIVNDFQKGDIAEGYSVSREKKESFPLTVTSAQKNPTAFYLCASSIGLIFSGNTIYFGEGSWLTVV.

According to its frequency, this clonotype is medium-sized. This rearrangement joins TRBV29-1 to TRBJ1-1; TCRdb indicates TRBD1, and absent DNA this call remains unverified. Germline V gene lookup returns CDR1 SQVTM and CDR2 ANQGSEA. This CDR3 region has 15 residues. CDR3 protein: CSVERFGQGNTEAFF. Full variable domain (missing parts from reference TRBV29-1 and TRBJ1-1): SAVISQKPSRDICQRGTSLTIQCQVDSQVTMMFWYRQQPGQSLTLIATANQGSEATYESGFVIDKFPISRPNLTFSTLTVSNMSPEDSSIYLCSVERFGQGNTEAFFGQGTRLTVV.